The 26 T cell receptor beta chains below all came from one sample that was sequenced in a study of brain T cells in children with intractable seizures. Here immunoSEQ multiplex PCR was the method, and the copy in TCRdb shows in-frame clones only, minus some. The sample yields approximately 330,000 clones, 93% seen once. The time point denotes: blood from clinic visit 5 months post-surgery; TSC patient then seizure free. The sequences come from peripheral blood, collected roughly 5 months after surgery. The receptors stem from a boy under two years old with tuberous sclerosis and intractable seizures.

The CDR3 nucleotides are TGTGCCAGCAGTGGGGGAGCCGGGGCGAACACTGAAGCTTTCTTT. This gives the protein CASSGGAGANTEAFF. This sequence joins TRBV11-3 and TRBJ1-1; possibly TRBD1 for D (5 bases). This CDR3 contains 15 residues. CDR1 is SGHNT and CDR2 is YENEEA in the germline V gene. Trimming removed 6 bases at V and 1 base at J, with 15 bases between. Complete variable domain (other parts from reference TRBV11-3 and TRBJ1-1): EAGVVQSPRYKIIEKKQPVAFWCNPISGHNTLYWYLQNLGQGPELLIRYENEEAVDDSQLPKDRFSAERLKGVDSTLKIQPAELGDSAVYLCASSGGAGANTEAFFGQGTRLTVV.

The chain combines TRBV2 with TRBJ2-1; D is tentatively TRBD1 or TRBD2 (5 bases each). The CDR3 has 11 amino acids. V lost 7 bases and J lost 8, with 9 bases in between. Germline assignment: CDR1 SNHLY and CDR2 FYNNEI. The CDR3 region has the DNA TGTGCCAGCACCGGGACGTATGAGCAGTTCTTC. Its protein product is CASTGTYEQFF.

The chain carries TRBV18 and TRBJ2-5, with TRBD1 identical over 7 bases. V trimming: 4 bases; J trimming: 2 bases; junction bases outside the gene matches: 10. Per germline, CDR1 KGHSH and CDR2 LQKENI. The CDR3 runs 16 residues. Here the CDR3 reads CASSQVTGSWQETQYF. CDR3 DNA sequence: TGTGCCAGCTCACAAGTGACAGGGTCGTGGCAAGAGACCCAGTACTTC.

This chain links TRBV16 with TRBJ1-2; no clear D gene. There are 17 residues in the CDR3. From germline, CDR1 is KGHSY and CDR2 FQNENV. Trimming took 2 bases from V and 4 from J, leaving 20 bases between them. For the CDR3, the DNA is TGTGCCAGCAGCCAAGGCGGATTGGGGATTACCTCCTATGGCTACACCTTC. Amino acids: CASSQGGLGITSYGYTF.

The gene calls are TRBV4-2 and TRBJ1-5; D not resolved. The germline gives CDR1 LGHNA, CDR2 YNFKEQ. The CDR3 has 15 residues. Trimming removed 1 base at V and 6 bases at J, with 13 bases between. As DNA, the CDR3 is TGTGCCAGCAGCCAAGTAGGGCAGAGCGGTCAGCCCCAGCATTTT. The encoded protein is CASSQVGQSGQPQHF.

This chain joins TRBV19 and TRBJ2-1; 10 bases are shared with TRBD2. The CDR3 runs to 15 residues. Per germline, CDR1 LNHDA and CDR2 SQIVND (reference sequence). V shed 6 bases and J 8 bases; nucleotides not matched to a gene: 10. The CDR3 DNA follows: TGTGCCAGTAGAGCATCCAGCGGGAGGGGGGATGAGCAGTTCTTC. This gives the protein CASRASSGRGDEQFF. Full variable domain (outside the CDR3, taken from reference TRBV19 and TRBJ2-1): DGGITQSPKYLFRKEGQNVTLSCEQNLNHDAMYWYRQDPGQGLRLIYYSQIVNDFQKGDIAEGYSVSREKKESFPLTVTSAQKNPTAFYLCASRASSGRGDEQFFGPGTRLTVL.

The CDR3 DNA is TGCGCCAGCAGCTCCTACACTGAAGCTTTCTTT. It codes for CASSSYTEAFF. The rearrangement links TRBV4-1 to TRBJ1-1; D gene ambiguous. Germline assignment: CDR1 MGHRA and CDR2 YSYEKL. This CDR3 comprises 11 residues. Trimming left V 5 bases short and J 3 bases short, with 4 bases between.

J is TRBJ2-5 and V is TRBV7-9; D unresolved. Germline V gene sequence: CDR1 SEHNR, CDR2 FQNEAQ (reference sequence). The CDR3 consists of 11 residues. V gave up 5 bases and J gave up 7 bases, with 8 bases separating them. The CDR3 DNA follows: TGTGCCAGCAGCGTTGAGGTGACCCAGTACTTC. Protein sequence: CASSVEVTQYF.

The rearrangement uses TRBV19 and TRBJ2-5; 14 bases match TRBD2. The CDR3 consists of 16 residues. Germline loops: CDR1 LNHDA, CDR2 SQIVND (reference sequence). With 3 bases clipped from V and 4 bases from J, the junction kept 4 bases outside the gene matches. The CDR3 region has the DNA TGTGCCAGTAGTATCATGACTAGCGGGGGGGGAGAGACCCAGTACTTC. It encodes CASSIMTSGGGETQYF.

The chain uses TRBV13 and TRBJ2-4; 7 positions match TRBD1. This CDR3 contains 16 residues. The germline V gene encodes CDR1 PRHDT and CDR2 FYEKMQ (reference sequence). J was trimmed by 0 bases and V by 5 bases; bases with no gene match: 7. The CDR3 here is CASSLGQLLAKNIQYF. For the CDR3, the DNA is TGTGCCAGCAGCCTGGGACAGCTCCTAGCCAAAAACATTCAGTACTTC. The full variable domain, rest sourced from reference TRBV13 and TRBJ2-4, is AAGVIQSPRHLIKEKRETATLKCYPIPRHDTVYWYQQGPGQDPQFLISFYEKMQSDKGSIPDRFSAQQFSDYHSELNMSSLELGDSALYFCASSLGQLLAKNIQYFGAGTRLSVL.

The CDR3 sequence is CASSFGAGGPYEQFF. The CDR3 DNA sequence: TGTGCCAGCAGCTTCGGAGCGGGAGGGCCCTATGAGCAGTTCTTC. This rearrangement joins TRBV11-2 to TRBJ2-1; the match to TRBD2 covers 10 bases. CDR1 SGHAT and CDR2 FQNNGV come from the germline V gene. The length of the CDR3 is 15 residues. Trimming removed 3 bases from V and 8 bases from J; junction bases left unmatched: 7. The whole variable domain, filled in from reference TRBV11-2 and TRBJ2-1, reads EAGVAQSPRYKIIEKRQSVAFWCNPISGHATLYWYQQILGQGPKLLIQFQNNGVVDDSQLPKDRFSAERLKGVDSTLKIQPAKLEDSAVYLCASSFGAGGPYEQFFGPGTRLTVL.

The chain employs TRBV9 and TRBJ2-5; TRBD2 aligns across 10 bases. Trimming took 1 base from V and 2 from J; bases not matched to a gene: 11. The CDR3 extends over 18 amino acids. Germline V lookup: CDR1 SGDLS, CDR2 YYNGEE. The CDR3 bases are TGTGCCAGCAGCGTAAGTCTAGCGGGGGAGAATCATCAAGAGACCCAGTACTTC. Translating it yields CASSVSLAGENHQETQYF.

The chain is built from TRBV11-3 and TRBJ2-7; maybe TRBD1 (8 bases). This CDR3 has 17 amino acids. Germline CDR1 reads SGHNT; CDR2 reads YENEEA. Trimming cost V 7 bases and J 0 bases, with 22 bases left between them. This CDR3 is CASIGGEDRVVSYEQYF. For the CDR3, the DNA is TGTGCCAGCATTGGGGGGGAGGACAGGGTCGTCTCCTACGAGCAGTACTTC.

V is TRBV6-5 and J is TRBJ2-4, with 7 positions matching TRBD1. Unmatched junction bases numbered 6, after V lost 4 bases and J lost 0 bases. The CDR3 runs 16 residues. Germline V CDR1 and CDR2: MNHEY, SVGAGI. The CDR3 protein is CASSFPNRGAKNIQYF. In DNA form, the CDR3 reads TGTGCCAGCAGTTTTCCAAACAGGGGAGCCAAAAACATTCAGTACTTC.

The chain employs TRBV7-6 and TRBJ1-3, with D maybe TRBD1 (5 bases). V shed 2 bases and J shed 0 bases, with 11 bases lying between them. The CDR3 is made up of 16 amino acids. In germline, CDR1 is SGHVS, CDR2 FNYEAQ. CDR3 bases: TGTGCCAGCAGCTTATTCGGGGACCTCTCTGGAAACACCATATATTTT. This translates into CASSLFGDLSGNTIYF.

The chain links TRBV7-9 to TRBJ2-1; TRBD2 aligns across 15 bases. CDR1 and CDR2 from the germline V gene are SEHNR and FQNEAQ (reference sequence). This CDR3 is built from 18 residues. V shed 11 bases, J shed 1 base, and the junction held 12 bases outside the gene matches. This CDR3 reads CAGRKGLAGGRSYNEQFF. The CDR3 DNA is TGTGCCGGTAGGAAGGGACTAGCGGGGGGACGATCCTACAATGAGCAGTTCTTC.

The J gene is TRBJ2-7, the V gene TRBV7-2, with TRBD2 identical over 8 bases. Germline CDR1 is SGHTA and CDR2 is FQGNSA. This CDR3 is 13 amino acids long. J gave up 2 bases and V 6 bases, and 3 bases lay outside the gene matches. CDR3 sequence: CASRSGGPYEQYF. The CDR3 DNA is TGTGCCAGCAGAAGCGGGGGTCCCTACGAGCAGTACTTC.

This clone has just one count. The chain employs TRBV11-2 and TRBJ2-7; D may be TRBD1 or TRBD2 (5 bases each). Per the germline V gene, CDR1 is SGHAT and CDR2 is FQNNGV. CDR3 length: 16 residues. V shed 5 bases and J shed 2 bases, with 19 bases lying between them. For the CDR3, the DNA is TGTGCCAGCAGCCCGAGCGGCTTAAGGACACCCTACGAGCAGTACTTC. This gives the protein CASSPSGLRTPYEQYF.

V gene TRBV6-2 or TRBV6-3 combines with J gene TRBJ2-3; no clear D gene. Trimming left V 2 bases short and J 2 bases short, with 8 bases between. The germline V gene encodes CDR1 MNHEY and CDR2 SVGEGT. This CDR3 has 14 amino acids. The CDR3 here is CASSYRGPTDTQYF. The CDR3 DNA reads TGTGCCAGCAGTTACCGTGGACCCACAGATACGCAGTATTTT.

V usage is TRBV5-5 and J usage is TRBJ1-4; no reliable D call. CDR3 size: 13 residues. Trimming shortened V by 0 bases and J by 7 bases, and 7 bases separated the two germline ends. Germline loops: CDR1 SGHKS, CDR2 YYEKEE (reference sequence). For the CDR3, the DNA is TGTGCCAGCAGCTTGGCCCCCGGTGAAAAACTGTTTTTT. The encoded protein is CASSLAPGEKLFF.

The chain uses TRBV24-1 and TRBJ2-1; D remains ambiguous. The ends were cut back, 4 bases at V and 2 bases at J, with 14 bases in the middle. Looked up from germline, CDR1 is KGHDR and CDR2 is SFDVKD. The CDR3 contains 16 residues. In DNA form, the CDR3 reads TGTGCCACCAGTGAGAATGGTAGAGAGGCCTACAATGAGCAGTTCTTC. It codes for CATSENGREAYNEQFF.

This chain links TRBV5-1 with TRBJ2-3; 9 bases fit TRBD2. Losses at the gene ends were 4 bases for V and 2 bases for J; bases not matched to a gene: 8. Germline V gene sequence: CDR1 SGHRS, CDR2 YFSETQ. The CDR3 extends over 16 amino acids. In nucleotides, the CDR3 is TGCGCCAGCAGCCCCCGGATAGCGGGGGACACAGATACGCAGTATTTT. Protein sequence: CASSPRIAGDTDTQYF.

The J gene is TRBJ2-1, the V gene TRBV24-1, with 7 bases matching TRBD2. Germline V CDR1 and CDR2: KGHDR, SFDVKD. V trimming: 0 bases; J trimming: 6 bases; junction bases outside the gene matches: 1. CDR3 length: 14 amino acids. CDR3 DNA: TGTGCCACCAGTGATTTGGGACTAGGCAATGAGCAGTTCTTC. Amino acid sequence: CATSDLGLGNEQFF.

The rearrangement links TRBV18 to TRBJ2-6, with TRBD2 as a possible D gene (5 bases). The ends were cut back, 3 bases at V and 0 bases at J, with 9 bases in the middle. The CDR3 consists of 16 residues. The germline V gene encodes CDR1 KGHSH and CDR2 LQKENI. The chain's CDR3 is CASSPVRGSGANVLTF. In DNA form, the CDR3 reads TGTGCCAGCTCACCGGTACGGGGCTCTGGGGCCAACGTCCTGACTTTC.

The chain links TRBV27 to TRBJ2-3, with no clear D. V gave up 4 bases and J gave up 3 bases, with 2 bases separating them. The CDR3 sequence is 11 residues long. Germline V CDR1 and CDR2: MNHEY, SMNVEV (reference sequence). The CDR3 sequence: CASSSTDTQYF. Written as DNA, the CDR3 is TGTGCCAGCAGTTCAACAGATACGCAGTATTTT.

The rearrangement links TRBV15 to TRBJ1-5; TRBD1 agrees at 9 bases. The CDR3 loop spans 14 amino acids. Looked up from germline, CDR1 is LNHNV and CDR2 is YYDKDF (reference sequence). Losses at the gene ends were 9 bases for V and 7 bases for J; bases not matched to a gene: 10. The CDR3: CATNRDRVRQPQHF. In nucleotides, the CDR3 is TGTGCCACGAACCGGGACAGGGTGCGGCAGCCCCAGCATTTT.